The rows below give T cell receptor beta chains drawn from one sample of a study of vaccination effects on CD4 cells after COVID-19. No antigen has been identified for these receptors. Sequencing used immunoSEQ multiplex PCR; TCRdb keeps in-frame clones, though not all of them. The sample lists around 25,000 clones, around 67% occurring once. The sample consisted of CD4+ T cells from PBMCs cultured without peptide, taken before COVID-19 vaccination. The origin of the receptors is a human donor who received a COVID-19 vaccine. CDR3s include the opening cysteine and the closing phenylalanine or tryptophan. The D gene is left open where the match is weak. Only part of the rows carry a size: once, few, many, or a class if the clone is expanded.

>TRBJ1-1|TRBV18|.|TRBD1
CASSLNGQGASTEAFF
TGTGCCAGCTCACTCAACGGACAGGGGGCGAGCACTGAAGCTTTCTTT
>TRBJ2-6|TRBV7-8|once|TRBD1
CASSRGPSGANVLTF
TGTGCCAGCTCCAGGGGGCCCTCTGGGGCCAACGTCCTGACTTTC
>TRBJ1-2|TRBV4-1|.|.
CASSHYGTKDGYTF
TGCGCCAGCAGCCATTACGGGACTAAGGATGGCTACACCTTC
>TRBJ2-3|TRBV3-1/TRBV3-2|.|.
CASSQRGLYTQYF
TGTGCCAGCAGCCAACGGGGCCTCTATACGCAGTATTTT
>TRBJ2-3|TRBV29-1|few|TRBD2
CSVQTVAGRTDTQYF
TGCAGCGTTCAAACCGTAGCGGGACGCACAGATACGCAGTATTTT
>TRBJ2-1|TRBV5-1|.|.
CASSLQVNEQFF
TGCGCCAGCAGCTTACAGGTCAATGAGCAGTTCTTC
>TRBJ2-3|TRBV18|.|.
CASSKARGADTQYF
TGTGCCAGCTCAAAGGCCAGGGGAGCAGATACGCAGTATTTT
>TRBJ1-2|TRBV5-1|.|TRBD1
CASSLDRGHGGYTF
TGCGCCAGCAGCCTGGACAGGGGGCATGGAGGCTACACCTTC
>TRBJ1-4|TRBV6-4|.|.
CASSDPKGDNEKLFF
TGTGCCAGCAGTGACCCTAAAGGGGACAATGAAAAACTGTTTTTT
>TRBJ2-7|TRBV5-6|.|.
CASSLSSYEQYF
TGTGCCAGCAGCTTGAGCTCCTACGAGCAGTACTTC
>TRBJ1-1|TRBV5-6|.|.
CASSLRFTGTEAFF
TGTGCCAGCAGCTTGAGGTTCACAGGGACTGAAGCTTTCTTT
>TRBJ2-2|TRBV6-5|.|TRBD2
CATRSGAGDTGELFF
TGTGCCACTCGATCCGGCGCGGGAGACACCGGGGAGCTGTTTTTT
>TRBJ2-2|TRBV5-1|.|.
CASTLAAQNTGELFF
TGCGCCAGCACTTTAGCGGCCCAGAACACCGGGGAGCTGTTTTTT
>TRBJ2-1|TRBV19|few|TRBD2
CASSLTSGRAYNEQFF
TGTGCCAGTAGTCTAACTAGCGGGAGGGCCTACAATGAGCAGTTCTTC
>TRBJ2-1|TRBV2|.|TRBD1
CASKGAVLVDEQFF
TGTGCCAGCAAGGGGGCTGTCCTTGTGGATGAGCAGTTCTTC
>TRBJ2-1|TRBV25-1|few|TRBD1
CASSDPGQGQFF
TGTGCCAGCAGTGACCCCGGACAGGGGCAGTTCTTC
>TRBJ1-2|TRBV2|.|.
CASSVDYNYGYTF
TGTGCCAGCAGTGTGGACTATAACTATGGCTACACCTTC
>TRBJ2-1|TRBV13|.|TRBD2
CASRQTSGSVTYNEQFF
TGTGCCAGCAGACAGACTAGCGGGAGTGTCACCTACAATGAGCAGTTCTTC